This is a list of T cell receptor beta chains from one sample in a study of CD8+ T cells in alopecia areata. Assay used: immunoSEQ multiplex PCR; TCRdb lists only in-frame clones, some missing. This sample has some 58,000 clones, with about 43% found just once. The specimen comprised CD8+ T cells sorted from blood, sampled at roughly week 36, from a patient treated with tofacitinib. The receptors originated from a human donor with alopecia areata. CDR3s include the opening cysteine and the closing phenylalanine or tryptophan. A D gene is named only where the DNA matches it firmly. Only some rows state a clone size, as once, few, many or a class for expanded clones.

CDR3aa: CASSTGEGNQPQHF
CDR3nt: TGTGCCAGCAGTACAGGTGAGGGCAATCAGCCCCAGCATTTT
v_gene: TRBV25-1
abundance: NA
d_gene: NA
j_gene: TRBJ1-5

CDR3aa: CASSFPGQGARNYGYTF
CDR3nt: TGTGCCAGCAGCTTCCCGGGACAGGGGGCAAGAAACTATGGCTACACCTTC
v_gene: TRBV7-2
abundance: NA
d_gene: TRBD1
j_gene: TRBJ1-2

CDR3aa: CASSLGAGYTF
CDR3nt: TGTGCCAGCAGCTTAGGGGCGGGCTACACCTTC
v_gene: TRBV7-9
abundance: few
d_gene: NA
j_gene: TRBJ1-2

CDR3aa: CASSHGQGALETQYF
CDR3nt: TGCGCCAGCAGCCACGGACAGGGGGCTTTAGAGACCCAGTACTTC
v_gene: TRBV4-1
abundance: NA
d_gene: TRBD1
j_gene: TRBJ2-5

CDR3aa: CAWSERDSYNEQFF
CDR3nt: TGTGCCTGGAGTGAACGGGACTCCTACAATGAGCAGTTCTTC
v_gene: TRBV30
abundance: NA
d_gene: NA
j_gene: TRBJ2-1

CDR3aa: CASSVAEGQGDTGELFF
CDR3nt: TGTGCCAGCAGCGTAGCTGAAGGACAGGGGGACACCGGGGAGCTGTTTTTT
v_gene: TRBV9
abundance: NA
d_gene: TRBD1
j_gene: TRBJ2-2

CDR3aa: CASSGLGDEQYF
CDR3nt: TGTGCCAGCAGCGGCCTCGGAGACGAGCAGTACTTC
v_gene: TRBV9
abundance: few
d_gene: NA
j_gene: TRBJ2-7

CDR3aa: CASSLDSGTGELFF
CDR3nt: TGCGCCAGCAGCCTGGACTCTGGAACCGGGGAGCTGTTTTTT
v_gene: TRBV4-3
abundance: few
d_gene: NA
j_gene: TRBJ2-2

CDR3aa: CASSPAGRGYEQYF
CDR3nt: TGCGCCAGCAGCCCGGCGGGCAGGGGGTACGAGCAGTACTTC
v_gene: TRBV4-1
abundance: NA
d_gene: TRBD1
j_gene: TRBJ2-7

CDR3aa: CAWSVTGYQPQHF
CDR3nt: TGTGCCTGGAGTGTAACAGGTTATCAGCCCCAGCATTTT
v_gene: TRBV30
abundance: NA
d_gene: NA
j_gene: TRBJ1-5

CDR3aa: CASSLEGGRETQYF
CDR3nt: TGTGCCAGCAGCTTGGAAGGGGGCAGAGAGACCCAGTACTTC
v_gene: TRBV5-4
abundance: few
d_gene: TRBD1
j_gene: TRBJ2-5

CDR3aa: CASRPTPLRNIQYF
CDR3nt: TGTGCCAGCAGGCCCACTCCCCTTAGAAACATTCAGTACTTC
v_gene: TRBV28
abundance: NA
d_gene: NA
j_gene: TRBJ2-4

CDR3aa: CASSVRGYYGYTF
CDR3nt: TGTGCCAGCAGCGTAAGGGGTTACTATGGCTACACCTTC
v_gene: TRBV5-6
abundance: NA
d_gene: NA
j_gene: TRBJ1-2

CDR3aa: CASSLAAVTEAFF
CDR3nt: TGCGCCAGCAGCTTGGCCGCGGTCACTGAAGCTTTCTTT
v_gene: TRBV5-1
abundance: few
d_gene: NA
j_gene: TRBJ1-1

CDR3aa: CASSDPRHGFYEQYF
CDR3nt: TGTGCCAGTAGTGACCCGAGACACGGCTTCTACGAGCAGTACTTC
v_gene: TRBV19
abundance: NA
d_gene: NA
j_gene: TRBJ2-7

CDR3aa: CASSLTGGNTEAFF
CDR3nt: TGTGCCAGCAGTTTGACGGGGGGCAACACTGAAGCTTTCTTT
v_gene: TRBV6-5
abundance: NA
d_gene: NA
j_gene: TRBJ1-1